The 5 T cell receptor beta chains in this list originate from one sample, sequenced in a study of T cells in localized non-small cell lung cancer. The method was immunoSEQ multiplex PCR; TCRdb's version includes in-frame clones alone and lacks a portion of them. The data contain approximately 76,000 clones, around 84% of them singletons. The specimen was peripheral blood, collected before any cancer treatment. The receptors derive from a female donor at least 60 years old with stage I lung adenocarcinoma.

This chain uses TRBV19 with TRBJ1-4; TRBD1 might be the D (6 bases). The CDR3 runs to 14 residues. The ends were cut back, 4 bases at V and 4 bases at J, with 10 bases in the middle. Germline V gene lookup returns CDR1 LNHDA and CDR2 SQIVND (reference sequence). The CDR3 coding sequence is TGTGCCAGTAGTACGGGGGGCGTTAATGAAAAACTGTTTTTT. Protein product: CASSTGGVNEKLFF.

The chain joins TRBV6-5 to TRBJ1-2; D gene uncertain. The CDR3 spans 13 residues. The V end lost 4 bases, the J end lost 5 bases, and 11 bases lay between the germline ends. CDR1 is MNHEY and CDR2 is SVGAGI in the germline V gene. The CDR3 DNA reads TGTGCCAGCAGTTCACAGTGGGGATATGGCTACACCTTC. Translated: CASSSQWGYGYTF.

V usage is TRBV11-2 and J usage is TRBJ2-2; D gene unclear. The CDR3 covers 14 residues. V was pared by 4 bases and J by 7 bases, with 13 bases between. CDR1 is SGHAT, CDR2 FQNNGV, per germline. The CDR3 nucleotides read TGTGCCAGCAGCTCGGCTAGACTGGTCGGGGAGCTGTTTTTT. The encoded protein is CASSSARLVGELFF.

V usage is TRBV7-2 and J usage is TRBJ1-2; 8 nucleotides agree with TRBD1. Germline trimming cut 4 bases from V and 4 bases from J; bases unmatched to any gene: 5. The germline V gene encodes CDR1 SGHTA and CDR2 FQGNSA. There are 14 residues in the CDR3. The CDR3 loop reads CASSSDRVLYGYTF. The CDR3 DNA is TGTGCCAGCAGCTCGGACAGGGTGCTCTATGGCTACACCTTC.

The rearrangement joins TRBV6-5 to TRBJ2-2; TRBD2 aligns across 11 bases. Trimming removed 2 bases from V and 5 bases from J; junction bases left unmatched: 4. This CDR3 has 16 residues. The germline V gene has CDR1 MNHEY and CDR2 SVGAGI. The CDR3: CASSYRLAGGTGELFF. DNA of the CDR3: TGTGCCAGCAGTTACAGGCTAGCGGGGGGAACCGGGGAGCTGTTTTTT.